Presented here are 23 T cell receptor beta chains from one specimen sequenced in a study of blood T cell repertoires in COVID-19. Sequencing was performed with immunoSEQ multiplex PCR; in TCRdb, only in-frame clones are kept and a portion is missing. This table holds approximately 310,000 clones, around 87% found once. The sequencing input was peripheral blood. All receptors come from a man aged 50-60 years with active or convalescent COVID-19.

This chain links TRBV28 with TRBJ1-4; D not resolved. Trimming stripped 1 base from V and 8 bases from J, with 5 bases between. The CDR3 runs to 12 residues. Germline assignment: CDR1 MDHEN and CDR2 SYDVKM. CDR3 loop: CASSLSKEKLFF. DNA of the CDR3: TGTGCCAGCAGTTTATCAAAAGAAAAACTGTTTTTT.

The chain links TRBV29-1 to TRBJ2-6; D possibly corresponds to TRBD1 (6 bases). V lost 4 bases, J lost 4 bases, and 14 bases lay in between. This CDR3 has 15 amino acids. Germline V gene lookup returns CDR1 SQVTM and CDR2 ANQGSEA. The CDR3 reads CSVGQAASGANVLTF. The CDR3 coding sequence is TGCAGCGTTGGACAGGCAGCCTCAGGGGCCAACGTCCTGACTTTC.

A remark on this clone: Distinct nucleotide sequences in the sample also encode this CDR3. The rearrangement uses TRBV4-1 and TRBJ1-5, with D perhaps TRBD1 (5 bases). This CDR3 is built from 15 residues. Germline CDR1 and CDR2: MGHRA and YSYEKL. V was pared by 0 bases and J by 5 bases, with 11 bases between. CDR3 sequence (DNA): TGCGCCAGCAGCCAAGATTATCGGGGGGATCAGCCCCAGCATTTT. Amino acid sequence: CASSQDYRGDQPQHF.

The chain links TRBV12-3 or TRBV12-4 to TRBJ1-1; D call uncertain. V was trimmed by 3 bases and J by 4 bases, leaving 9 bases between them. CDR3 size: 13 residues. The DNA for the CDR3 is TGTGCCAGCAGTTTCGGTTTCGGCACTGAAGCTTTCTTT. It translates to CASSFGFGTEAFF.

The CDR3 loop reads CASSRTLNTEAFF. The DNA of the CDR3 is TGTGCCAGCAGTCGCACATTGAACACTGAAGCTTTCTTT. The chain recombines TRBV11-2 with TRBJ1-1; D gene unclear. This CDR3 spans 13 amino acids. Between the trimmed V and J ends, which lost 6 bases and 0 bases, there was a span of 8 bases. Per the germline V gene, CDR1 is SGHAT and CDR2 is FQNNGV.

This clone was recorded a few times. The chain couples TRBV30 to TRBJ2-7, with 7 positions matching TRBD1. This CDR3 is 14 amino acids long. Germline V gives CDR1 GTSNPN, CDR2 SVGIG (reference sequence). V lost 2 bases and J lost 0; bases outside the gene matches: 4. The CDR3 here is CAWSRGLHSYEQYF. CDR3 nucleotide sequence: TGTGCCTGGAGTAGGGGGCTCCACTCCTACGAGCAGTACTTC.

V is TRBV19 and J is TRBJ2-3; 8 bases line up with TRBD2. The CDR3 is 16 residues long. V shed 4 bases and J 2 bases; nucleotides not matched to a gene: 8. CDR1 is LNHDA, CDR2 SQIVND, per germline (reference sequence). In DNA form, the CDR3 reads TGTGCCAGTAGTACATCTTTAGCGGGATCCACAGATACGCAGTATTTT. This gives the protein CASSTSLAGSTDTQYF.

The chain links TRBV2 to TRBJ1-1; TRBD1 might be the D (5 bases). The V end lost 1 base, the J end lost 4 bases, and 10 bases lay between the germline ends. The CDR3 has 14 amino acids. Germline assignment: CDR1 SNHLY and CDR2 FYNNEI. The CDR3 DNA is TGTGCCAGCAGTGAAGTTGGGGCGTTCACTGAAGCTTTCTTT. It yields the protein CASSEVGAFTEAFF.

The V gene is TRBV9, the J gene TRBJ2-2; no definite D call. This CDR3 is 13 amino acids long. Between the trimmed V and J ends, which lost 3 bases and 8 bases, there was a span of 11 bases. Germline V gives CDR1 SGDLS, CDR2 YYNGEE. The CDR3 DNA follows: TGTGCCAGCAGCGCCTACAGTGCGGGGGAGCTGTTTTTT. Its protein is CASSAYSAGELFF.

The chain recombines TRBV2 with TRBJ2-5, with D perhaps TRBD2 (5 bases). This CDR3 is 16 amino acids long. Germline assignment: CDR1 SNHLY and CDR2 FYNNEI. The V gene lost 8 bases and the J gene lost 2 bases, with 21 bases spanning the gap. The CDR3 coding sequence is TGTGCCAGCGGAGGCCGTGGGTTGGGCCAGCAAGAGACCCAGTACTTC. Translated: CASGGRGLGQQETQYF.

This clone was found once. The V and J genes are TRBV29-1 and TRBJ1-1; D is unclear. Per germline, CDR1 SQVTM and CDR2 ANQGSEA. The CDR3 spans 11 residues. Deletions cut 4 bases from V and 7 bases from J, with 10 bases between. The CDR3 DNA is TGCAGCGTTGGTTCCGAGGGTGAAGCTTTCTTT. It codes for CSVGSEGEAFF.

This clone was counted only a few times. V gene TRBV18 combines with J gene TRBJ2-3; TRBD1 matches at 8 bases. Trimming took 0 bases from V and 2 from J; bases not matched to a gene: 7. Germline V gene lookup returns CDR1 KGHSH and CDR2 LQKENI. This CDR3 region has 17 residues. CDR3 sequence reads: CASSPPTGTGDTDTQYF. CDR3 nucleotide sequence: TGTGCCAGCTCACCACCTACCGGGACAGGAGACACAGATACGCAGTATTTT.

The chain employs TRBV11-2 and TRBJ1-2; 7 nucleotides match TRBD1. The germline CDR1 and CDR2 sequences are SGHAT and FQNNGV. The CDR3 spans 15 residues. V was clipped by 2 bases and J by 2 bases; unmatched bases: 5. This chain's CDR3 is CASSLNRGHNYGYTF. The CDR3 DNA reads as TGTGCCAGCAGCTTAAACAGGGGCCACAACTATGGCTACACCTTC.

There are a few counts of this clone. The chain recombines TRBV7-9 with TRBJ1-2, with D uncertain. Germline V CDR1 and CDR2: SEHNR, FQNEAQ (reference sequence). This CDR3 contains 12 residues. The CDR3 here is CVVWRMGYGYTF. The CDR3 DNA follows: TGTGTCGTCTGGAGGATGGGCTATGGCTACACCTTC.

The CDR3 sequence: CASSPPDGPRAFF. CDR3 bases: TGTGCCAGCTCACCACCCGATGGGCCGAGAGCTTTCTTT. The chain recombines TRBV18 with TRBJ1-1; D gene uncertain. V was trimmed by 0 bases and J by 10 bases, leaving 12 bases between them. Per germline, CDR1 KGHSH and CDR2 LQKENI. This CDR3 is built from 13 residues. The complete variable domain, with remaining parts taken from reference TRBV18 and TRBJ1-1, reads NAGVMQNPRHLVRRRGQEARLRCSPMKGHSHVYWYRQLPEEGLKFMVYLQKENIIDESGMPKERFSAEFPKEGPSILRIQQVVRGDSAAYFCASSPPDGPRAFFGQGTRLTVV.

This clone was counted a single time. The J gene is TRBJ1-6, the V gene TRBV28, with D possibly matching TRBD1 (6 bases). Trimming stripped 6 bases from V and 6 bases from J, with 9 bases between. The CDR3 spans 13 residues. Looked up from germline, CDR1 is MDHEN and CDR2 is SYDVKM. The CDR3 nucleotides are TGTGCCAGCAGGAGGGGGGGTAATTCACCCCTCCACTTT. This sequence encodes CASRRGGNSPLHF.

This clone came up once. The chain uses TRBV6-6 and TRBJ2-1; possibly TRBD1 for D (6 bases). Germline V gene lookup returns CDR1 MNHNY and CDR2 SVGAGI (reference sequence). This CDR3 is built from 16 residues. With 0 bases removed from V and 4 bases from J, the gap between germline ends came to 13 bases. The CDR3 sequence is CASSYSRGQVYNEQFF. The CDR3 DNA reads as TGTGCCAGCAGTTACTCCAGGGGACAAGTTTACAATGAGCAGTTCTTC.

The V call is TRBV28, the J call TRBJ1-6; possibly TRBD1 for D (5 bases). CDR1 is MDHEN and CDR2 is SYDVKM in the germline V gene. Trimming left V 3 bases short and J 11 bases short, with 8 bases between. This CDR3 contains 12 residues. The CDR3 DNA reads TGTGCCAGCAGTTTGGGGCGCCCACCCCTCCACTTT. This gives the protein CASSLGRPPLHF.

The rearrangement links TRBV6-5 to TRBJ1-2; 10 bases fit TRBD1. The CDR3 runs to 13 residues. Germline V gives CDR1 MNHEY, CDR2 SVGAGI. Germline trimming cut 5 bases from V and 8 bases from J; bases unmatched to any gene: 5. In DNA form, the CDR3 reads TGTGCCAGCAGTACGGGACAGGGGCGAGGCTACACCTTC. Translation: CASSTGQGRGYTF.

The sample holds one count of this clone. J is TRBJ2-7 and V is TRBV5-4, with 14 nucleotides matching TRBD2. From germline, CDR1 is SGHNT and CDR2 YYREEE (reference sequence). Unmatched junction bases numbered 3, after V lost 4 bases and J lost 3 bases. The CDR3 loop spans 15 amino acids. The CDR3 loop reads CASSPGLAGDYEQYF. The CDR3 DNA sequence: TGTGCCAGCAGCCCGGGACTAGCGGGAGACTACGAGCAGTACTTC.

The chain combines TRBV5-4 with TRBJ2-2, with TRBD2 identical over 7 bases. The CDR3 length is 17 residues. Germline-derived CDR1 and CDR2 are SGHNT and YYREEE (reference sequence). With 4 bases clipped from V and 2 bases from J, the junction kept 11 bases outside the gene matches. CDR3: CASSRRWEGLNTGELFF. In DNA form, the CDR3 reads TGTGCCAGCAGCCGACGATGGGAGGGCCTCAACACCGGGGAGCTGTTTTTT.

The CDR3 DNA reads as TGTGCCAGCAGCTTGGGTCAGGGGTTTTACTACGAGCAGTACTTC. It yields the protein CASSLGQGFYYEQYF. The chain couples TRBV5-4 to TRBJ2-7, with TRBD1 as a possible D gene (6 bases). CDR1 and CDR2 from the germline V gene are SGHNT and YYREEE (reference sequence). The V end lost 0 bases, the J end lost 3 bases, and 13 bases lay between the germline ends. The CDR3 consists of 15 residues. The full variable domain, its missing parts supplied by reference TRBV5-4 and TRBJ2-7, is ETGVTQSPTHLIKTRGQQVTLRCSSQSGHNTVSWYQQALGQGPQFIFQYYREEENGRGNFPPRFSGLQFPNYSSELNVNALELDDSALYLCASSLGQGFYYEQYFGPGTRLTVT.

CDR3 nucleotide sequence: TGCAGCGTTGGACAGGGGGCTTATCAGCCCCAGCATTTT. This codes for CSVGQGAYQPQHF. The rearrangement uses TRBV29-1 and TRBJ1-5; 10 bases align to TRBD1. Losses at the gene ends were 4 bases for V and 5 bases for J; bases not matched to a gene: 2. CDR1 and CDR2 (germline): SQVTM, ANQGSEA. This CDR3 comprises 13 residues.